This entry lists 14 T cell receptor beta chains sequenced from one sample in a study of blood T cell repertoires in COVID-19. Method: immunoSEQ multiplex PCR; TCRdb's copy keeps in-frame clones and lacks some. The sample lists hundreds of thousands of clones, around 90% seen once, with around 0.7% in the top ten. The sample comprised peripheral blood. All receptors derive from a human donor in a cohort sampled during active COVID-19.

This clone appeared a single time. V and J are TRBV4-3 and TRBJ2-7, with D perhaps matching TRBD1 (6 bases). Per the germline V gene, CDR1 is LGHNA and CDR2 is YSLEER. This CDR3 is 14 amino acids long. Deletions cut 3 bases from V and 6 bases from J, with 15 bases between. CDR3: CASSHYRGGLEQYF. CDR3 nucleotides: TGCGCCAGCAGCCATTATCGTGGGGGCCTCGAGCAGTACTTC.

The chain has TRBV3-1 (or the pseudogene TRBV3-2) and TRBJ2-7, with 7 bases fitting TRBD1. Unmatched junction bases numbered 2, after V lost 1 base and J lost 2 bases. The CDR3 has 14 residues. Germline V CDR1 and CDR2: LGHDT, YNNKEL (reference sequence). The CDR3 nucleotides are TGTGCCAGCAGCCAAGCCGGGACAGCCTACGAGCAGTACTTC. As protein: CASSQAGTAYEQYF.

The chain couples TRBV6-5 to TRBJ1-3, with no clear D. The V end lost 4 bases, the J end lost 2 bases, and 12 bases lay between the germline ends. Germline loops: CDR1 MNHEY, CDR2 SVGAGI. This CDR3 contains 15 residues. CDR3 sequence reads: CASSLEGIPGNTIYF. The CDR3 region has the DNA TGTGCCAGCAGTTTAGAGGGAATCCCTGGAAACACCATATATTTT.

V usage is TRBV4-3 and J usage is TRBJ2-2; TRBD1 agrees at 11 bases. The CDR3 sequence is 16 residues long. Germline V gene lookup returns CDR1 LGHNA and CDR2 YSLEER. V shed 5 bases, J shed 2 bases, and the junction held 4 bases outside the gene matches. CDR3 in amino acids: CASSKRTGGNTGELFF. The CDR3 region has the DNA TGCGCCAGCAGCAAGAGGACAGGGGGCAACACCGGGGAGCTGTTTTTT.

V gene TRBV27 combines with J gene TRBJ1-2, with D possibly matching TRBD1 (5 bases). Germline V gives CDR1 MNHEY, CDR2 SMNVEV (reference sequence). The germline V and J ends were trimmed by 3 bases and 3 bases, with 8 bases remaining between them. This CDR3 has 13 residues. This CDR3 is CASSLGGDYGYTF. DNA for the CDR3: TGTGCCAGCAGTTTGGGAGGGGACTATGGCTACACCTTC.

The CDR3 region is CATSDLSGQREAFF. The CDR3 bases are TGTGCCACCAGTGACCTATCGGGACAGCGTGAAGCTTTCTTT. The chain couples TRBV24-1 to TRBJ1-1; 7 nucleotides align to TRBD1. The V gene's germline CDR1 is KGHDR and CDR2 SFDVKD. V lost 4 bases and J lost 7; bases outside the gene matches: 8. This CDR3 is built from 14 residues.

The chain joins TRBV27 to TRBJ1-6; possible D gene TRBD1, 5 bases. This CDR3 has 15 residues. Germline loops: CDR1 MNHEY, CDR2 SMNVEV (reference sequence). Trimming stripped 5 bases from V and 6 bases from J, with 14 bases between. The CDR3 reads CASSVGGTVNSPLHF. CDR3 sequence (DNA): TGTGCCAGCAGTGTGGGGGGAACCGTTAATTCACCCCTCCACTTT.

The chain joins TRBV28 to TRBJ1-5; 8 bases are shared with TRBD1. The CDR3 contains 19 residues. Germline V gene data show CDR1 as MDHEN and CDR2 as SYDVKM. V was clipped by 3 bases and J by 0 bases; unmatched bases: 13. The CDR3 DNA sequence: TGTGCCAGCAGTTTTGAGTCCGGGACAGGAGTTTATAGCAATCAGCCCCAGCATTTT. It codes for CASSFESGTGVYSNQPQHF.

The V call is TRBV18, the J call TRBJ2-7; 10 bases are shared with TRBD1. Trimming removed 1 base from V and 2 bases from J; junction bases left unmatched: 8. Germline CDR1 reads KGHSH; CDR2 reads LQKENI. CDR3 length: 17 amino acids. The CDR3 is CASSPRLDRGRPYEQYF. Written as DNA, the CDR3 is TGTGCCAGCTCACCACGACTAGACAGGGGGCGACCCTACGAGCAGTACTTC. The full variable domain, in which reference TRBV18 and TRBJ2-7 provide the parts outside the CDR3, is NAGVMQNPRHLVRRRGQEARLRCSPMKGHSHVYWYRQLPEEGLKFMVYLQKENIIDESGMPKERFSAEFPKEGPSILRIQQVVRGDSAAYFCASSPRLDRGRPYEQYFGPGTRLTVT.

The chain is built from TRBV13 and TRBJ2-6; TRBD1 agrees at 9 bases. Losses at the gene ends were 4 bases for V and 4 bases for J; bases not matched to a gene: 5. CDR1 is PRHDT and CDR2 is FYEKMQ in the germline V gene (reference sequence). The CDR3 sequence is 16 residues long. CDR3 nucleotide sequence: TGTGCCAGCAGCTACGGGACAGGGTCCGGGGCCAACGTCCTGACTTTC. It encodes CASSYGTGSGANVLTF.

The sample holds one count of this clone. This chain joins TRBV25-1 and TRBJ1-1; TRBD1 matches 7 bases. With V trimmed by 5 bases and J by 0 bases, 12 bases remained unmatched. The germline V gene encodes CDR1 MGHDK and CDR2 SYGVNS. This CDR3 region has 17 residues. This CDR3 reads CASSSLGQAFMNTEAFF. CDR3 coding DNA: TGTGCCAGCAGTTCACTTGGACAGGCATTCATGAACACTGAAGCTTTCTTT.

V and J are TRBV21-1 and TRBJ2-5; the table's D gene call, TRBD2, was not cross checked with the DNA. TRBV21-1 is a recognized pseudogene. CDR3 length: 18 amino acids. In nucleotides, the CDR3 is TGTGCCAGCAGCAAAGGCTTGCTTTTTCCGGGGGGCCAAGAGACCCAGTACTTC. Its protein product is CASSKGLLFPGGQETQYF.

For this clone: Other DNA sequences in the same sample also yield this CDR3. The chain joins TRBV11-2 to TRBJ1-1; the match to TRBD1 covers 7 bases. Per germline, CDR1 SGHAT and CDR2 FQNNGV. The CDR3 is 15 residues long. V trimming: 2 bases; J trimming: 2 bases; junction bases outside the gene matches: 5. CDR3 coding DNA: TGTGCCAGCAGCTTACTGACAGGGAGTAACACTGAAGCTTTCTTT. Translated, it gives CASSLLTGSNTEAFF.

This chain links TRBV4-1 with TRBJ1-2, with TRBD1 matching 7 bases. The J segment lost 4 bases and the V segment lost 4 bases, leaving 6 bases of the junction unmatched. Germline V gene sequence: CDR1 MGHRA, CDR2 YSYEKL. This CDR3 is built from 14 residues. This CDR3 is CASSPPGQTYGYTF. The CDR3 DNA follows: TGCGCCAGCAGCCCTCCGGGACAGACCTATGGCTACACCTTC.